The 7 T cell receptor beta chains below were found in one sample sequenced in a study of response to subunit inactivated influenza vaccine. MiXCR was run by TCRdb on the RT-PCR reads, yielding one entry per CDR3 protein. The profile covers 700,000 to 900,000 distinct CDR3 sequences, with 20% to 25% appearing a single time and about 10% taken by the ten largest. The sequencing here drew on PBMCs from blood, taken roughly 5 days after vaccination. These receptor sequences come from a man aged 50-59 years who received an inactivated influenza vaccine.

This clonotype occurred a few times. This sequence joins TRBV6-5 and TRBJ2-1; D is ambiguous. Germline-derived CDR1 and CDR2 are MNHEY and SVGAGI. Trimming shortened V by 8 bases and J by 3 bases, and 5 bases separated the two germline ends. The length of the CDR3 is 11 residues. In DNA, the CDR3 is TGTGCCAGCGTCGGCTACAATGAGCAGTTCTTC. It codes for CASVGYNEQFF.

The table lists this clonotype with a few counts. The rearrangement joins TRBV29-1 to TRBJ2-7; D remains ambiguous. V was pared by 7 bases and J by 6 bases, with 19 bases between. CDR1 is SQVTM, CDR2 ANQGSEA, per germline. The CDR3 runs to 13 residues. The CDR3, as DNA: TGCAGCGCGAAGGGCACAGTCTTGGGCGAGCAGTACTTC. Its protein product is CSAKGTVLGEQYF.

The chain couples TRBV6-1 to TRBJ1-6; possible D gene TRBD1, 6 bases. This CDR3 contains 17 residues. Trimming cost V 6 bases and J 5 bases, with 20 bases left between them. CDR1 is MNHNS, CDR2 SASEGT, per germline. For the CDR3, the DNA is TGTGCCAGCAGACCCGGCCCTACAGGGTTTCATAATTCACCCCTCCACTTT. This translates into CASRPGPTGFHNSPLHF.

This clonotype was seen repeatedly, ten times or more. CDR3 amino acids: CSPRVGSNYGYTF. The CDR3 DNA reads TGCAGTCCGAGGGTCGGTTCTAACTATGGCTACACCTTC. This sequence joins TRBV20-1 and TRBJ1-2; D ambiguous. CDR1 and CDR2 (germline): DFQATT, SNEGSKA (reference sequence). The ends were cut back, 8 bases at V and 0 bases at J, with 13 bases in the middle. The CDR3 has 13 amino acids.

V usage is TRBV4-1 and J usage is TRBJ2-5; 9 bases map to TRBD2. This CDR3 is 18 amino acids long. The trim removed 0 bases at V and 5 bases at J, leaving 13 bases unmatched. The germline V gene has CDR1 MGHRA and CDR2 YSYEKL. Written as DNA, the CDR3 is TGCGCCAGCAGCCAAGAGGCAAGCGGGGGGCCTAATGAGGAGACCCAGTACTTC. Protein sequence: CASSQEASGGPNEETQYF.

This clonotype was seen ten or more times. V is TRBV12-3 or TRBV12-4 and J is TRBJ2-7; no clear D gene. Deletions cut 3 bases from V and 6 bases from J, with 9 bases between. The CDR3 runs 12 residues. CDR3 in amino acids: CASSFWLGEQYF. CDR3 sequence (DNA): TGTGCCAGCAGTTTCTGGCTAGGCGAGCAGTACTTC.

This clonotype was seen at least ten times. The rearrangement joins TRBV7-2 to TRBJ2-7; TRBD1 matches at 8 bases. The CDR3 runs 12 residues. In germline, CDR1 is SGHTA, CDR2 FQGNSA. V lost 4 bases, J lost 5 bases, and 1 base stayed unmatched. DNA of the CDR3: TGTGCCAGCAGCTCGACAGGGGACGAGCAGTACTTC. It yields the protein CASSSTGDEQYF. Based on the CDR3 plus reference TRBV7-2 and TRBJ2-7, the full variable domain is GAGVSQSPSNKVTEKGKDVELRCDPISGHTALYWYRQSLGQGLEFLIYFQGNSAPDKSGLPSDRFSAERTGGSVSTLTIQRTQQEDSAVYLCASSSTGDEQYFGPGTRLTVT.